Shown below are 11 T cell receptor beta chains from a single sample sequenced in a study of cytomegalovirus exposure and HLA in healthy donors. The PCR used 60 Vbeta and 13 Jbeta primers. The repertoire was sequenced with immunoSEQ multiplex PCR; TCRdb's copy has only in-frame clones and lacks some. Counted here are more than 95,000 clones, approximately 80% occurring once; the ten biggest clones make up about 5%. The specimen sequenced was PBMCs. These TCRs come from a man aged 50-59 years in good health and CMV-seropositive.

The chain links TRBV28 to TRBJ1-5, with 8 bases matching TRBD1. With 6 bases clipped from V and 0 bases from J, the junction kept 10 bases outside the gene matches. The CDR3 runs to 17 residues. Germline-derived CDR1 and CDR2 are MDHEN and SYDVKM. This CDR3 is CASSSPGQGYSNQPQHF. For the CDR3, the DNA is TGTGCCAGCAGCTCCCCCGGACAGGGTTATAGCAATCAGCCCCAGCATTTT.

The chain recombines TRBV27 with TRBJ1-1; a weak D match, TRBD1 (5 bases). The germline CDR1 and CDR2 sequences are MNHEY and SMNVEV (reference sequence). The CDR3 sequence is 13 residues long. Trimming cost V 7 bases and J 3 bases, with 12 bases left between them. In nucleotides, the CDR3 is TGTGCCAGCAAGGGAGGGGCGTACACTGAAGCTTTCTTT. This codes for CASKGGAYTEAFF.

Concerning this clone: Within the sample, other DNA sequences also encode this same CDR3. The rearrangement uses TRBV18 and TRBJ1-6, with unresolved D. The length of the CDR3 is 17 residues. V lost 6 bases to trimming and J lost 0 bases, with 15 bases between them. From germline, CDR1 is KGHSH and CDR2 LQKENI. The CDR3 bases are TGTGCCAGCTCTGTGGGCTTTCCGAGCTCCTATAATTCACCCCTCCACTTT. Residues: CASSVGFPSSYNSPLHF.

Here the CDR3 DNA reads TGTGCCAGCTCTCGGGGAGAAAATGAAAAACTGTTTTTT. Its protein is CASSRGENEKLFF. The genes are TRBV18 and TRBJ1-4; no reliable D call. CDR1 is KGHSH, CDR2 LQKENI, per germline. V lost 6 bases to trimming and J lost 5 bases, with 10 bases between them. The CDR3 totals 13 residues.

The chain employs TRBV28 and TRBJ2-2; 16 bases map to TRBD2. The germline V gene encodes CDR1 MDHEN and CDR2 SYDVKM. The CDR3 covers 21 residues. J gave up 2 bases and V 6 bases, and 15 bases lay outside the gene matches. Written as DNA, the CDR3 is TGTGCCAGCAGCCATACCAGTTTGGGACTAGCGGGGGGGCTTAACACCGGGGAGCTGTTTTTT. The encoded protein is CASSHTSLGLAGGLNTGELFF.

The chain is built from TRBV13 and TRBJ2-3; 7 nucleotides agree with TRBD2. CDR1 and CDR2 from the germline V gene are PRHDT and FYEKMQ (reference sequence). This CDR3 contains 17 residues. Unmatched junction bases numbered 21, after V lost 11 bases and J lost 4 bases. The CDR3 DNA reads as TGTGCCTCCCGGGGAGGGCTAGCGCGCGGGTTCGCAGATACGCAGTATTTT. The encoded protein is CASRGGLARGFADTQYF.

The chain recombines TRBV2 with TRBJ1-1, with 7 bases aligning to TRBD1. CDR1 is SNHLY and CDR2 is FYNNEI in the germline V gene. The V and J ends lost 6 bases and 2 bases, in that order; junction bases with no gene match: 3. The CDR3 contains 13 residues. CDR3 residues: CASRGQKNTEAFF. The DNA of the CDR3 is TGTGCCAGCAGGGGACAGAAAAACACTGAAGCTTTCTTT.

This clone was recorded only once. Other DNA sequences within the sample encode an identical CDR3. The V and J genes are TRBV5-1 and TRBJ2-6; a possible D gene is TRBD2 (6 bases). The V end lost 0 bases, the J end lost 11 bases, and 21 bases lay between the germline ends. The length of the CDR3 is 17 residues. In germline, CDR1 is SGHRS, CDR2 YFSETQ. The CDR3 protein is CASSLAAGRIGLDVLTF. CDR3 nucleotide sequence: TGCGCCAGCAGCTTGGCGGCAGGGAGGATTGGGTTAGACGTCCTGACTTTC.

This chain joins TRBV30 and TRBJ1-5; 11 nucleotides agree with TRBD1. This CDR3 spans 17 amino acids. V shed 1 base, J shed 0 bases, and the junction held 5 bases outside the gene matches. Germline V gives CDR1 GTSNPN, CDR2 SVGIG (reference sequence). This chain's CDR3 is CAWSGDRGGYSNQPQHF. DNA of the CDR3: TGTGCCTGGAGTGGGGACAGGGGGGGATATAGCAATCAGCCCCAGCATTTT.

The chain is built from TRBV7-9 and TRBJ1-2; TRBD1 aligns across 10 bases. The germline CDR1 and CDR2 sequences are SEHNR and FQNEAQ (reference sequence). This CDR3 has 15 amino acids. Trimming took 2 bases from V and 2 from J; bases not matched to a gene: 2. The CDR3 is CASSLKTGGNYGYTF. CDR3 bases: TGTGCCAGCAGCTTAAAGACAGGGGGCAACTATGGCTACACCTTC. The whole variable domain, remainder taken from reference TRBV7-9 and TRBJ1-2, is DTGVSQNPRHKITKRGQNVTFRCDPISEHNRLYWYRQTLGQGPEFLTYFQNEAQLEKSRLLSDRFSAERPKGSFSTLEIQRTEQGDSAMYLCASSLKTGGNYGYTFGSGTRLTVV.

CDR3 region: CASSEGTGPVNTEAFF. CDR3 in DNA: TGCGCCAGCAGCGAGGGGACAGGGCCTGTGAACACTGAAGCTTTCTTT. The rearrangement uses TRBV5-1 and TRBJ1-1; 9 nucleotides agree with TRBD1. The V and J ends lost 4 bases and 0 bases, in that order; junction bases with no gene match: 7. Per the germline V gene, CDR1 is SGHRS and CDR2 is YFSETQ. CDR3 length: 16 amino acids.